The 32 T cell receptor beta chains below all came from one sample that was sequenced in a study of T cells expressing NK-cell markers. Each CDR3 protein gets one entry in TCRdb, which reprocessed the 5' RACE reads and gives no DNA. Found here are 250,000 or so distinct CDR3 sequences; the top ten clones hold more than 3.5%. Sequencing used blood T cells: a sorted CD56 or NKG2C T cell subset, CD4+ or CD8+ T cells, or bulk PBMC T cells (not recorded which). All receptors come from a woman between 18 and 75 years old in good health.

The V call is TRBV20-1, the J call TRBJ2-4; TCRdb designates TRBD2, a call that cannot be tested without DNA. Germline CDR1 reads DFQATT; CDR2 reads SNEGSKA (reference sequence). The CDR3 covers 14 residues. The CDR3 reads CSASKLQGPNIQYF.

V usage is TRBV4-3 and J usage is TRBJ2-7; TCRdb indicates TRBD1, and absent DNA this call remains unverified. Looked up from germline, CDR1 is LGHNA and CDR2 is YSLEER. CDR3 size: 15 residues. The CDR3 sequence: CASSPGGVLSYEQYF.

V usage is TRBV4-2 and J usage is TRBJ2-5; TCRdb's D call of TRBD2 is untestable without DNA. Germline V gives CDR1 LGHNA, CDR2 YNFKEQ. This CDR3 region has 17 residues. CDR3 sequence reads: CASSPGDSGGVGETQYF.

The chain joins TRBV6-1 to TRBJ2-1; TCRdb's D call, TRBD1, is unchecked because there is no DNA. The CDR3 is 14 residues long. Germline CDR1 and CDR2: MNHNS and SASEGT. The CDR3 reads CASSRPSGYNEQFF.

The chain uses TRBV4-3 and TRBJ2-3. The CDR3 covers 17 residues. Germline CDR1 LGHNA, CDR2 YSLEER. The CDR3: CASSQDRLAGAADTQYF.

The V and J genes are TRBV20-1 and TRBJ2-1; checking the TCRdb D call of TRBD2 is not possible without DNA. The CDR3 spans 20 residues. Germline assignment: CDR1 DFQATT and CDR2 SNEGSKA (reference sequence). The CDR3 loop reads CSARGRRLAGAPSSYNEQFF.

The chain carries TRBV27 and TRBJ1-2. Per the germline V gene, CDR1 is MNHEY and CDR2 is SMNVEV (reference sequence). This CDR3 is built from 12 residues. This CDR3 reads CASRLGSYGYTF.

J is TRBJ2-5 and V is TRBV2; TCRdb gives TRBD1 as the D gene, but with no DNA this cannot be confirmed. The CDR3 runs to 15 residues. CDR1 and CDR2 (germline): SNHLY, FYNNEI. CDR3 protein: CASSDVGGERETQYF.

The chain uses TRBV20-1 and TRBJ2-2; TCRdb lists TRBD1, though no DNA is available to test this call. In germline, CDR1 is DFQATT, CDR2 SNEGSKA (reference sequence). This CDR3 is built from 13 residues. The CDR3 sequence is CSARGQGTGELFF.

The V gene is TRBV7-3, the J gene TRBJ1-6; as DNA is missing, the TRBD1 call by TCRdb cannot be tested. This CDR3 has 14 amino acids. The germline CDR1 and CDR2 sequences are SGHTA and FQGTGA. CDR3 sequence reads: CASSTTGGSSPLHF.

V gene TRBV28 combines with J gene TRBJ2-7; the D call from TCRdb, TRBD1, cannot be confirmed without DNA. Per the germline V gene, CDR1 is MDHEN and CDR2 is SYDVKM. The CDR3 covers 15 residues. CDR3: CASSSPSDSSYEQYF.

The genes are TRBV12-3 or TRBV12-4 and TRBJ1-5; lacking DNA, the TRBD1 call made by TCRdb goes unchecked. This CDR3 region has 15 residues. CDR3 sequence: CASSGLSPTHGTQHF.

The chain carries TRBV7-8 and TRBJ2-3; checking the TCRdb D call of TRBD2 is not possible without DNA. The length of the CDR3 is 16 residues. Germline V gene data show CDR1 as SGHVS and CDR2 as FQNEAQ. CDR3 in amino acids: CASSSPAGPIADTQYF. Looking up the rest from reference TRBV7-8 and TRBJ2-3 gives the full variable domain: GAGVSQSPRYKVAKRGQDVALRCDPISGHVSLFWYQQALGQGPEFLTYFQNEAQLDKSGLPSDRFFAERPEGSVSTLKIQRTQQEDSAVYLCASSSPAGPIADTQYFGPGTRLTVL.

The chain is built from TRBV20-1 and TRBJ2-3; TCRdb picks TRBD1, but there is no DNA to check that call. Germline values: CDR1 DFQATT, CDR2 SNEGSKA (reference sequence). The CDR3 consists of 13 residues. CDR3 loop: CSGRQVGGDTQYF.

This sequence joins TRBV7-9 and TRBJ1-6. This CDR3 contains 16 residues. The V gene's germline CDR1 is SEHNR and CDR2 FQNEAQ (reference sequence). The CDR3: CASSLFSDWRNSPLHF.

The rearrangement joins TRBV18 to TRBJ2-6; TCRdb's D call, TRBD2, is unchecked because there is no DNA. This CDR3 is 17 amino acids long. CDR1 KGHSH and CDR2 LQKENI come from the germline V gene. The CDR3 protein is CASSPGPALSGANVLTF.

The V and J genes are TRBV3-1 and TRBJ2-3. CDR1 LGHDT and CDR2 YNNKEL come from the germline V gene (reference sequence). The CDR3 runs to 13 residues. CDR3 region: CASSQSSTDTQYF.

The V call is TRBV7-2, the J call TRBJ1-1; TCRdb outputs TRBD1, but without DNA this stays unchecked. This CDR3 has 11 residues. CDR1 and CDR2 (germline): SGHTA, FQGNSA. This CDR3 is CASSQQRTCLF.

This rearrangement joins TRBV10-3 to TRBJ2-5. This CDR3 is 12 amino acids long. Germline V lookup: CDR1 ENHRY, CDR2 SYGVKD. The CDR3 loop reads CAISDSGETQYF.

The rearrangement joins TRBV4-1 to TRBJ2-7; TCRdb calls TRBD1, which cannot be checked without DNA. Germline-derived CDR1 and CDR2 are MGHRA and YSYEKL. This CDR3 spans 15 amino acids. The CDR3 loop is CASSQGLVGGYEQYF.

The chain recombines TRBV7-2 with TRBJ1-2; as DNA is missing, the TRBD1 call by TCRdb cannot be tested. The CDR3 sequence is 15 residues long. Germline V CDR1 and CDR2: SGHTA, FQGNSA. CDR3 residues: CASSLVRDMTSGYTF.

The chain couples TRBV6-2 or TRBV6-3 to TRBJ2-1; lacking DNA, the TRBD2 call made by TCRdb goes unchecked. This CDR3 has 18 residues. Germline lookup yields CDR1 MNHEY and CDR2 SVGEGT. CDR3 amino acids: CASSYPLGLASTYNEQFF.

The CDR3 sequence is CASSQPGHARDTQYF. The gene calls are TRBV7-9 and TRBJ2-3; there is no DNA to check the TCRdb D call of TRBD1. This CDR3 is 15 amino acids long. Germline CDR1 and CDR2: SEHNR and FQNEAQ (reference sequence).

The chain carries TRBV6-2 or TRBV6-3 and TRBJ2-2; TCRdb reports TRBD2, a call that lacks DNA to check it against. Germline CDR1 is MNHEY and CDR2 is SVGEGT. The CDR3 is made up of 14 amino acids. The CDR3 here is CASILAGGPGELFF.

This chain uses TRBV7-2 with TRBJ1-5; as DNA is missing, the TRBD1 call by TCRdb cannot be tested. This CDR3 has 15 amino acids. Germline CDR1 and CDR2: SGHTA and FQGNSA. CDR3 sequence: CASSLGSGGNQPQHF.

The chain uses TRBV12-3 or TRBV12-4 and TRBJ1-1. The CDR3 spans 14 residues. This chain's CDR3 is CASSLSEGGTEAFF.

The rearrangement uses TRBV5-1 and TRBJ2-5; no DNA is available, so the TRBD2 call from TCRdb remains unchecked. Germline V lookup: CDR1 SGHRS, CDR2 YFSETQ. This CDR3 region has 13 residues. CDR3: CASTLAGEETQYF.

The rearrangement links TRBV27 to TRBJ1-2; the D call of TRBD1 rests on TCRdb alone, since no DNA is present to check it. CDR1 is MNHEY and CDR2 is SMNVEV in the germline V gene (reference sequence). The CDR3 extends over 14 amino acids. CDR3: CASRPLTGVEGYTF.

The chain links TRBV11-2 to TRBJ2-4. CDR3 length equals 15 residues. CDR1 SGHAT and CDR2 FQNNGV come from the germline V gene. The CDR3 region is CASSLSRLAKNIQYF.

This chain connects TRBV27 to TRBJ2-1; the TCRdb D gene call, TRBD2, has no DNA to confirm it. The CDR3 consists of 16 residues. The germline gives CDR1 MNHEY, CDR2 SMNVEV (reference sequence). CDR3 sequence: CASSLVPSILYNEQSF.

The chain joins TRBV7-2 to TRBJ1-1. CDR3 size: 13 residues. Germline CDR1 is SGHTA and CDR2 is FQGNSA. CDR3: CASSSQENTEAFF.

The chain combines TRBV7-9 with TRBJ2-3. Per germline, CDR1 SEHNR and CDR2 FQNEAQ (reference sequence). The CDR3 extends over 11 amino acids. CDR3 amino acids: CASSSTGTQYF.